This TCR beta chain was profiled in a study of lymphopenia after photon versus proton radiotherapy. Points from the study as a whole: Better survival with proton therapy was suggested as possible, not demonstrated. Oligoclonal CD8+ Temra expansion after nadir drove photon patients' diversity drop. Under photons, naive T cells and diversity fell while effector/memory populations rose.

Of note for this clone: Its antigen is undetermined.

Sequencing was performed with immunoSEQ multiplex PCR; in TCRdb, only in-frame clones are kept and a portion is missing. The table includes 75,000 or so clones, 80% to 90% detected once. Sequenced here: peripheral blood, sampled from a patient treated with proton-based radiotherapy. The sequence derives from a man in his sixties with pancreatic cancer.

The CDR3 DNA follows: TGTGCCAGCAGTTTAAGTGATAGGTGGGTCGGTCGTGAGCAGTACTTC. Protein sequence: CASSLSDRWVGREQYF. The gene calls are TRBV27 and TRBJ2-7; no firm D call. CDR1 is MNHEY and CDR2 is SMNVEV in the germline V gene (reference sequence). The CDR3 runs to 16 residues. The V and J ends lost 2 bases and 7 bases respectively, with 21 bases between them.